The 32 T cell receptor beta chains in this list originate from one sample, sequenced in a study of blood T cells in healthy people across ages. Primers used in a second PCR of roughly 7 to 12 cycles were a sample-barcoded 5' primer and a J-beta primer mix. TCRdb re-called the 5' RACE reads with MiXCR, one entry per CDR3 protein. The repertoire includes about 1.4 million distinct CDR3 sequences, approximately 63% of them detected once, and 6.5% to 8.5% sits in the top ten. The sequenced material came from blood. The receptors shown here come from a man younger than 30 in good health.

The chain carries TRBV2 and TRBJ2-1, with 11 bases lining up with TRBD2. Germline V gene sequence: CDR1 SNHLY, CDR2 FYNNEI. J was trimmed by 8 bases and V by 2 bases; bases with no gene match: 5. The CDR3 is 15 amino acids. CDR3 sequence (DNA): TGTGCCAGCAGTGAACCTAGCGGGAGGATAGATGAGCAGTTCTTC. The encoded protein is CASSEPSGRIDEQFF.

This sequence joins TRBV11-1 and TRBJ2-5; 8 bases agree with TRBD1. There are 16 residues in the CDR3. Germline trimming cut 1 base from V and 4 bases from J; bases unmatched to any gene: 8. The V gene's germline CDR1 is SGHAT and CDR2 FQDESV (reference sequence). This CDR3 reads CASSLGARGLSETQYF. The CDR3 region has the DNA TGTGCCAGCAGCTTAGGGGCCAGGGGGCTTTCAGAGACCCAGTACTTC.

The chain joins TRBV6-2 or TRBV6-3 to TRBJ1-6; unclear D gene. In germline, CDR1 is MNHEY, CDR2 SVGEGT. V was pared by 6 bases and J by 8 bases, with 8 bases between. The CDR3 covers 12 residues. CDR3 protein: CASSDTYSPLHF. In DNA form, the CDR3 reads TGTGCCAGCAGCGACACCTATTCACCCCTCCACTTT.

CDR3 protein: CANLAGEYNEQFF. The CDR3 nucleotides read TGTGCCAATCTAGCGGGAGAGTACAATGAGCAGTTCTTC. V and J are TRBV7-9 and TRBJ2-1, with TRBD2 matching over 10 bases. The V gene's germline CDR1 is SEHNR and CDR2 FQNEAQ (reference sequence). Unmatched junction bases numbered 4, after V lost 10 bases and J lost 4 bases. This CDR3 contains 13 residues.

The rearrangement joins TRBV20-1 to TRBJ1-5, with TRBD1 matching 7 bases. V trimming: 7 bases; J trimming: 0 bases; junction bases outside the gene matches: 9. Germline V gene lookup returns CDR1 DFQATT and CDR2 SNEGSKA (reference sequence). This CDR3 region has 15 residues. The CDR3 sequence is CSVAGTDYSNQPQHF. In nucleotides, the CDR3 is TGCAGTGTCGCCGGGACAGACTATAGCAATCAGCCCCAGCATTTT.

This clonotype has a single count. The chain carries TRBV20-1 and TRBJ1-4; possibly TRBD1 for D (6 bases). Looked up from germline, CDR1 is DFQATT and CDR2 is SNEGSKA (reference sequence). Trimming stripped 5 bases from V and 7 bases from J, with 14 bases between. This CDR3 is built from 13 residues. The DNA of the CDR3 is TGCAGTGCTTACACAGGGAGGAGTGAAAAACTGTTTTTT. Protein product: CSAYTGRSEKLFF.

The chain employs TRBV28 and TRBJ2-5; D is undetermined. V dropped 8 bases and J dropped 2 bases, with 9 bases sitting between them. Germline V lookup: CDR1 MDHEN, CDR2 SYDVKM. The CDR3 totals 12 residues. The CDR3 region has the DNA TGTGCCAGCCGCCGATTTCAAGAGACCCAGTACTTC. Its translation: CASRRFQETQYF.

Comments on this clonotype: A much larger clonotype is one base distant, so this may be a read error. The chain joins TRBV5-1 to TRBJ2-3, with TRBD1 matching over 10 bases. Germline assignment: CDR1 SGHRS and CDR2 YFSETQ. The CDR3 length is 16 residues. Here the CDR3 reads CAGSLIPGQGPDTQYF. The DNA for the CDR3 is TGCGCCGGCAGCTTAATACCGGGACAGGGGCCAGATACGCAGTATTTT.

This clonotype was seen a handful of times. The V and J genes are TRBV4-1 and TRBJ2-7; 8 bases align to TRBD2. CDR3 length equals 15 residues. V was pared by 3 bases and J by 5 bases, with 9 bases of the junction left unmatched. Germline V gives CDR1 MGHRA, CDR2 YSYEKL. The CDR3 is CASSQRGLVSHEQYF. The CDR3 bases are TGCGCCAGCAGCCAGCGGGGACTAGTAAGCCACGAGCAGTACTTC.

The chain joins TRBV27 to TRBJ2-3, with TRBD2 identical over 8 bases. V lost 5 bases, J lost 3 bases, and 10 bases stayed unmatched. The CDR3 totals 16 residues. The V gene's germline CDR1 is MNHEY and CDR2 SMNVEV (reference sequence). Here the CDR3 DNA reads TGTGCCAGCAGTCCCGGGACTAGGTTCAATACAGATACGCAGTATTTT. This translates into CASSPGTRFNTDTQYF.

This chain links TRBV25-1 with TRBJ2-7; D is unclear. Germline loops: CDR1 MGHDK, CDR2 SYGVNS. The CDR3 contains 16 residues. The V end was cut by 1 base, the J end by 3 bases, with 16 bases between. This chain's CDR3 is CASSELDKGKVYEQYF. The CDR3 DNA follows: TGTGCCAGCAGTGAATTAGATAAGGGAAAAGTCTACGAGCAGTACTTC.

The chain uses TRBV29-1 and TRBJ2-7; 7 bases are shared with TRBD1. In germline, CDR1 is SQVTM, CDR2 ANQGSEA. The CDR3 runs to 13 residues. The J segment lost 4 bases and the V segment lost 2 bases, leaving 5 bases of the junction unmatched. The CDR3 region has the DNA TGCAGCGTTGAAACCGACAGGGAGTACGAGCAGTACTTC. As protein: CSVETDREYEQYF.

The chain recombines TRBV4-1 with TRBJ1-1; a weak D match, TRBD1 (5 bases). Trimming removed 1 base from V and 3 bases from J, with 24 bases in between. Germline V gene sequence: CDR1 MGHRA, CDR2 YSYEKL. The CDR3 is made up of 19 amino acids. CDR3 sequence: CASSQGTPGTAARDTEAFF. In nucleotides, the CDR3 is TGCGCCAGCAGCCAAGGAACTCCCGGGACCGCCGCCCGTGACACTGAAGCTTTCTTT.

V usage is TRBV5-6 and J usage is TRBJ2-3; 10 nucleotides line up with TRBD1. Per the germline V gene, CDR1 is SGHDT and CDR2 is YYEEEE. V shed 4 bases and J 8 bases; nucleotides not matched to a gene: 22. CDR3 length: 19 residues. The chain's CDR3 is CASSPRGGQGIPEMGTQYF. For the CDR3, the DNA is TGTGCCAGCAGCCCCCGCGGGGGACAGGGGATCCCCGAGATGGGTACGCAGTATTTT.

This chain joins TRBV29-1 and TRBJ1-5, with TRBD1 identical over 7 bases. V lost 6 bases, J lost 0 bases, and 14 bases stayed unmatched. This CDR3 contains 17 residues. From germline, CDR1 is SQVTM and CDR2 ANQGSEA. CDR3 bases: TGCAGCGTCCTCCGGAGACAGGGAAGAGGTAGCAATCAGCCCCAGCATTTT. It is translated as CSVLRRQGRGSNQPQHF.

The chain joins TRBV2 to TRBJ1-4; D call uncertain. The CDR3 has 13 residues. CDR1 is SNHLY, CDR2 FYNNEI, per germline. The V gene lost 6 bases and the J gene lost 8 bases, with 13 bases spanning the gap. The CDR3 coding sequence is TGTGCCAGCAGCTCTCGAGGCCCGGAAAAACTGTTTTTT. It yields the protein CASSSRGPEKLFF.

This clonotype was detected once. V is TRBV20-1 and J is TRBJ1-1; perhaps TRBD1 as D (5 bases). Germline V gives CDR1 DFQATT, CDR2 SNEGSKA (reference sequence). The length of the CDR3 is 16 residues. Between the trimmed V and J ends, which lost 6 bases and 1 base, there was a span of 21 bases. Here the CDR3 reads CSANSAGGYRNTEAFF. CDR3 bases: TGCAGTGCAAATTCAGCGGGGGGTTACAGGAACACTGAAGCTTTCTTT.

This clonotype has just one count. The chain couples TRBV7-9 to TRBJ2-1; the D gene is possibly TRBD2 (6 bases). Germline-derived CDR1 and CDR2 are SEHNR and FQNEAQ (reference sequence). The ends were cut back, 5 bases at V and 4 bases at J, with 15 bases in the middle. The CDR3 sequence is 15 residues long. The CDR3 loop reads CASSPLRGGYNEQFF. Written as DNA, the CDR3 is TGTGCCAGCAGCCCGCTGCGTGGGGGGTACAATGAGCAGTTCTTC.

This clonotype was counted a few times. CDR3 region: CASSFGSRYGYTF. The CDR3 coding sequence is TGTGCCAGCAGTTTCGGCAGCCGGTATGGCTACACCTTC. The chain uses TRBV28 and TRBJ1-2; D gene ambiguous. The CDR3 length is 13 residues. Germline CDR1 MDHEN, CDR2 SYDVKM. V was pared by 3 bases and J by 5 bases, with 10 bases between.

CDR3 DNA: TGTGCCAGCAGTACCAGGGGTGACACTGAAGCTTTCTTT. Its translation is CASSTRGDTEAFF. This chain uses TRBV12-3 or TRBV12-4 with TRBJ1-1, with a weak D call TRBD1 (6 bases). V dropped 5 bases and J dropped 3 bases, with 10 bases sitting between them. This CDR3 has 13 residues.

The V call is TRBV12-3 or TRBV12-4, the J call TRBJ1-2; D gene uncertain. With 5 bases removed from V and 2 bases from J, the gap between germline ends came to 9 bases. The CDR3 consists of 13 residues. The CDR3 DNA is TGTGCCAGCAGTGGCGCGGAGAACTATGGCTACACCTTC. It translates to CASSGAENYGYTF.

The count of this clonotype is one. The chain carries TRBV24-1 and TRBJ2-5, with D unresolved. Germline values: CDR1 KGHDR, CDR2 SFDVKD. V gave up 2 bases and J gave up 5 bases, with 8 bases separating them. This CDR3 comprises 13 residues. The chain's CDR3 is CATSDSGRETQYF. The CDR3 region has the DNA TGTGCCACCAGTGATTCGGGCCGGGAGACCCAGTACTTC.

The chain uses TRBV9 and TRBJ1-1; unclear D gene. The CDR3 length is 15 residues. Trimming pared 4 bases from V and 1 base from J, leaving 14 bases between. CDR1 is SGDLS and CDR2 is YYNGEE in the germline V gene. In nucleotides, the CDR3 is TGTGCCAGCAGCTTTCTTCCGGGCCAGAACACTGAAGCTTTCTTT. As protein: CASSFLPGQNTEAFF. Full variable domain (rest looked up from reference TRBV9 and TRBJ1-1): DSGVTQTPKHLITATGQRVTLRCSPRSGDLSVYWYQQSLDQGLQFLIQYYNGEERAKGNILERFSAQQFPDLHSELNLSSLELGDSALYFCASSFLPGQNTEAFFGQGTRLTVV.

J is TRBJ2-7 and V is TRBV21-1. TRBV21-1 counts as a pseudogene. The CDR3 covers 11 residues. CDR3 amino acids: CASSRRCEQYF. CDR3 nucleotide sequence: TGTGCCAGCAGCAGGCGTTGCGAGCAGTACTTC.

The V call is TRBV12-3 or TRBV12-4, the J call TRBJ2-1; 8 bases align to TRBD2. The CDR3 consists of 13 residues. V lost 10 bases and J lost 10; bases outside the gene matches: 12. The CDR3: CATKASAGGEQFF. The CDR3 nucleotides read TGTGCCACCAAGGCTAGCGCGGGAGGAGAGCAGTTCTTC.

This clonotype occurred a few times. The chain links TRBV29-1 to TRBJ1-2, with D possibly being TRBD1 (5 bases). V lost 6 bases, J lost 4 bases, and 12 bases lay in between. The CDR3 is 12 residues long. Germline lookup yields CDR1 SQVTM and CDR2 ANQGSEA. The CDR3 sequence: CSVWDGSYGYTF. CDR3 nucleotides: TGCAGCGTATGGGACGGAAGCTATGGCTACACCTTC. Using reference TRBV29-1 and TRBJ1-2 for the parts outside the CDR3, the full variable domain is SAVISQKPSRDICQRGTSLTIQCQVDSQVTMMFWYRQQPGQSLTLIATANQGSEATYESGFVIDKFPISRPNLTFSTLTVSNMSPEDSSIYLCSVWDGSYGYTFGSGTRLTVV.

CDR3 bases: TGCGCCAGCAGCTTGTTTAGCGGGGCTTATAATGAGCAGTTCTTC. As protein: CASSLFSGAYNEQFF. The chain carries TRBV5-1 and TRBJ2-1; 8 nucleotides line up with TRBD2. CDR3 length equals 15 residues. The germline gives CDR1 SGHRS, CDR2 YFSETQ. Trimming removed 1 base from V and 7 bases from J; junction bases left unmatched: 7.

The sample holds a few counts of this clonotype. CDR3 protein: CATAEGPTSGNEQFF. For the CDR3, the DNA is TGCGCCACGGCAGAAGGACCAACGTCTGGGAATGAGCAGTTCTTC. The J gene is TRBJ2-1, the V gene TRBV5-1; no definite D call. V was clipped by 9 bases and J by 7 bases, with 23 bases between them. This CDR3 region has 15 residues. The V gene's germline CDR1 is SGHRS and CDR2 YFSETQ.

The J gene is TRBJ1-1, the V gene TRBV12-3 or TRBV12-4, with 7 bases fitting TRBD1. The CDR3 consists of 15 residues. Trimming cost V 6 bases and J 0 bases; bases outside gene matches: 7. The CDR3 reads CASREQGLMNTEAFF. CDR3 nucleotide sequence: TGTGCCAGCAGAGAACAGGGGCTCATGAACACTGAAGCTTTCTTT.

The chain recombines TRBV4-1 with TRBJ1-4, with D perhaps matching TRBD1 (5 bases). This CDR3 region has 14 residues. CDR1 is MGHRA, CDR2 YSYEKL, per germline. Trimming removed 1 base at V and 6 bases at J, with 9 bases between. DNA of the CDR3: TGCGCCAGCAGCCAAGGTAAAGGGGATGAAAAACTGTTTTTT. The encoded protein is CASSQGKGDEKLFF.

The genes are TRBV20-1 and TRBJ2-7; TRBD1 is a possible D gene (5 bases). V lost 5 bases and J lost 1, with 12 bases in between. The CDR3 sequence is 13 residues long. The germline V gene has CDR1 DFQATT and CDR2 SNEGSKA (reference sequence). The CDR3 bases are TGCAGTGCTTCGGCAGACAGTTCCTACGAGCAGTACTTC. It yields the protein CSASADSSYEQYF.

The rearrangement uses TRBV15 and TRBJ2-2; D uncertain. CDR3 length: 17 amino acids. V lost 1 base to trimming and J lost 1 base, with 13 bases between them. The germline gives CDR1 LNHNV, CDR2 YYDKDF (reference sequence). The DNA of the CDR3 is TGTGCCACCAGCAGAGGCCCGGTTACCCAGAACACCGGGGAGCTGTTTTTT. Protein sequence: CATSRGPVTQNTGELFF.